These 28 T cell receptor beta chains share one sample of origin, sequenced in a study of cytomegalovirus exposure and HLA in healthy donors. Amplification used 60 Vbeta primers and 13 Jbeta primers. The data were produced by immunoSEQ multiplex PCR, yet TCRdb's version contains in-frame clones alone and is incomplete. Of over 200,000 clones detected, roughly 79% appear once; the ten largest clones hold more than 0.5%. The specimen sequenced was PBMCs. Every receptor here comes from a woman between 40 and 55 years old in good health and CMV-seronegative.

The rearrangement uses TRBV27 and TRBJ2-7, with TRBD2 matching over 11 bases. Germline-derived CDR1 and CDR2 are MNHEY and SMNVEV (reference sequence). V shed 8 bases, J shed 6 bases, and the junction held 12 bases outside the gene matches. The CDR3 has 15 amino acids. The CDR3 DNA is TGTGCCAGCGGCTCCTTAGCGGGGGGGCCGATCGAGCAGTACTTC. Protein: CASGSLAGGPIEQYF.

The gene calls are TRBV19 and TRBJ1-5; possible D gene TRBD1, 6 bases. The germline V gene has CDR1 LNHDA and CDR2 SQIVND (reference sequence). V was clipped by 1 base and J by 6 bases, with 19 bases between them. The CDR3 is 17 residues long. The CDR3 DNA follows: TGTGCCAGTAGTATAGTTGCGTCAGGACAGCGGGGTCAGCCCCAGCATTTT. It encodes CASSIVASGQRGQPQHF.

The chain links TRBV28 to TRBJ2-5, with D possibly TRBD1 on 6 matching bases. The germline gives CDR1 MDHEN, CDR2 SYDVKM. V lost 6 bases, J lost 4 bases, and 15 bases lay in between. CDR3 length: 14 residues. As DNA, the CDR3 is TGTGCCAGCAGGCCCTACAGGGTCGGAGAGACCCAGTACTTC. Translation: CASRPYRVGETQYF.

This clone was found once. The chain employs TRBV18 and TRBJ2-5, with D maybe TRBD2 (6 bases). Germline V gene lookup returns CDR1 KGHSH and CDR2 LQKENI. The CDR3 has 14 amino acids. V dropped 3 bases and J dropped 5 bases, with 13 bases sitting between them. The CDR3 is CASSPRRGGETQYF. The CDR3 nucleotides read TGTGCCAGCTCACCGAGGAGGGGCGGGGAGACCCAGTACTTC.

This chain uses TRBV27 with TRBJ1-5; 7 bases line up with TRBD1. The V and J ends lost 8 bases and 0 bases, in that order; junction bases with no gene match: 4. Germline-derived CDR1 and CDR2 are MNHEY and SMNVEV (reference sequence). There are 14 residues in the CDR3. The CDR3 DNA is TGTGCCAGCCGAGGGACAGCTAGCAATCAGCCCCAGCATTTT. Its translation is CASRGTASNQPQHF.

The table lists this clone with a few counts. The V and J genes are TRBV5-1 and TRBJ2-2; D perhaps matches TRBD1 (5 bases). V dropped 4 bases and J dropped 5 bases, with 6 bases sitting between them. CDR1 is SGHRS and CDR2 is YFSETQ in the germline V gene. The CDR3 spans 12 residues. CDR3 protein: CASSKGTGELFF. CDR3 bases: TGCGCCAGCAGCAAGGGGACCGGGGAGCTGTTTTTT.

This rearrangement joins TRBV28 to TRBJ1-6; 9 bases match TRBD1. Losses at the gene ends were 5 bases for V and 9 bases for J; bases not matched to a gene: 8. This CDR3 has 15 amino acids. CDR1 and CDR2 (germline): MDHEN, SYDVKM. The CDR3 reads CASSAPGQGISPLHF. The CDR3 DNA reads TGTGCCAGCAGTGCACCGGGACAGGGCATTTCACCCCTCCACTTT.

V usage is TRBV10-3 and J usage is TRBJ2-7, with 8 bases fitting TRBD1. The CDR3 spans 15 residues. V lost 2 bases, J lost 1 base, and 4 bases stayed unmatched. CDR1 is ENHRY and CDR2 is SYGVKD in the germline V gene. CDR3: CAISERDRLSYEQYF. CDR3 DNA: TGTGCCATCAGTGAGAGGGACAGGTTATCCTACGAGCAGTACTTC.

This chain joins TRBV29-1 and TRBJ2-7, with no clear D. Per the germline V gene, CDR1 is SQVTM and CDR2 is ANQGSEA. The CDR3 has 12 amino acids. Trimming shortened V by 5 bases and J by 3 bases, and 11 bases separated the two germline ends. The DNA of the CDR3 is TGCAGCGTTCAGGTCGCAGGCTACGAGCAGTACTTC. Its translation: CSVQVAGYEQYF.

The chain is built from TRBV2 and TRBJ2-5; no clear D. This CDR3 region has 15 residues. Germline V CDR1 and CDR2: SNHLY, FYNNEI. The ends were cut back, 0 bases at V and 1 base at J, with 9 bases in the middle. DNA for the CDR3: TGTGCCAGCAGTGAAGCAGTTGGCATCCAAGAGACCCAGTACTTC. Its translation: CASSEAVGIQETQYF.

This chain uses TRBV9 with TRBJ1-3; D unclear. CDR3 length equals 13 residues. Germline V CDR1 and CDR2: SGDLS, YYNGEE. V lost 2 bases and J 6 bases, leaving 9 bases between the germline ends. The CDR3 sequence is CASSVPGANTIYF. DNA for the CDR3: TGTGCCAGCAGCGTCCCCGGTGCAAACACCATATATTTT.

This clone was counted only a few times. Here the CDR3 reads CASSPPKESNQPQHF. The CDR3, as DNA: TGTGCCAGCTCACCCCCCAAGGAGAGCAATCAGCCCCAGCATTTT. The chain links TRBV18 to TRBJ1-5; the D is unclear. This CDR3 is 15 amino acids long. The V end was cut by 3 bases, the J end by 1 base, with 10 bases between. In germline, CDR1 is KGHSH, CDR2 LQKENI. Supplemented by reference TRBV18 and TRBJ1-5, the full variable domain reads NAGVMQNPRHLVRRRGQEARLRCSPMKGHSHVYWYRQLPEEGLKFMVYLQKENIIDESGMPKERFSAEFPKEGPSILRIQQVVRGDSAAYFCASSPPKESNQPQHFGDGTRLSIL.

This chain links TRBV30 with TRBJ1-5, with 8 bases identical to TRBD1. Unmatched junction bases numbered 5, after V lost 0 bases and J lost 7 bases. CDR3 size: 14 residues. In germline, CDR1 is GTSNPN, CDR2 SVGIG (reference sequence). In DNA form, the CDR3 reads TGTGCCTGGAGTGTTGGGACAGGCGACCAGCCCCAGCATTTT. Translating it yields CAWSVGTGDQPQHF.

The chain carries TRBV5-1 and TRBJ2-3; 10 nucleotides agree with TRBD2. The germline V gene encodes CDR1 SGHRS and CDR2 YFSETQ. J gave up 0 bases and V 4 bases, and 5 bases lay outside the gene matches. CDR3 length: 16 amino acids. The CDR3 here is CASSPGLAHSTDTQYF. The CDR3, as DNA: TGCGCCAGCAGCCCGGGACTAGCGCATAGCACAGATACGCAGTATTTT.

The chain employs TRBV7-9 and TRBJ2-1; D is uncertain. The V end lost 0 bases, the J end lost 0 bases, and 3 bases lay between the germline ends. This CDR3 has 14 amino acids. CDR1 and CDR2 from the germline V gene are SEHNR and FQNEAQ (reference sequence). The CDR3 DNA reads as TGTGCCAGCAGCTTAGCGAGCTCCTACAATGAGCAGTTCTTC. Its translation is CASSLASSYNEQFF.

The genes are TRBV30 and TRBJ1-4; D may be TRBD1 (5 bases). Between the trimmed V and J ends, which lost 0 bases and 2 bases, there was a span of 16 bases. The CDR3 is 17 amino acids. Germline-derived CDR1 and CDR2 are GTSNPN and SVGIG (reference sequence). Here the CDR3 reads CAWSVNWAGRTNEKLFF. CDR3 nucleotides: TGTGCCTGGAGTGTAAACTGGGCGGGGCGGACTAATGAAAAACTGTTTTTT.

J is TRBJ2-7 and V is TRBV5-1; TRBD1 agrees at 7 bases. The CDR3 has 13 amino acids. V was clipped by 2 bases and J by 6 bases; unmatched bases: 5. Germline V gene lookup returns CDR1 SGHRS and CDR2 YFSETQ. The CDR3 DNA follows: TGCGCCAGCAGCTTTACAGGGGAAGTCGAGCAGTACTTC. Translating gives CASSFTGEVEQYF.

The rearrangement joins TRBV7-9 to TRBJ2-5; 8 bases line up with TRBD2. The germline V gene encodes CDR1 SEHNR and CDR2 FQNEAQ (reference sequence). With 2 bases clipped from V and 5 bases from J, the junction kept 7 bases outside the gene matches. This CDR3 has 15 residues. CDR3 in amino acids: CASSLSGGAWETQYF. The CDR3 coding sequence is TGTGCCAGCAGCTTAAGCGGGGGTGCGTGGGAGACCCAGTACTTC.

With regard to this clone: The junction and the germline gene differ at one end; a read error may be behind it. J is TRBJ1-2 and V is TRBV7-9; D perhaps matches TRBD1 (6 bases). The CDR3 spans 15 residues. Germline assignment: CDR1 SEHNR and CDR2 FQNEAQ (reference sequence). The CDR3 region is CSSRSQGKANYGYTF. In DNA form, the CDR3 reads TGTTCCAGCAGGTCGCAGGGGAAGGCTAACTATGGCTACACCTTC.

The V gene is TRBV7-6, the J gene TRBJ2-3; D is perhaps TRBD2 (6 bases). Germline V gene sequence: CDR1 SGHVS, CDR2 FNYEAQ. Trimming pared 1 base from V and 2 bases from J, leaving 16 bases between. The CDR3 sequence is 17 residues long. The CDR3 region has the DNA TGTGCCAGCAGCTTAGTCTCTCGGGACTTCTCCACAGATACGCAGTATTTT. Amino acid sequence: CASSLVSRDFSTDTQYF.

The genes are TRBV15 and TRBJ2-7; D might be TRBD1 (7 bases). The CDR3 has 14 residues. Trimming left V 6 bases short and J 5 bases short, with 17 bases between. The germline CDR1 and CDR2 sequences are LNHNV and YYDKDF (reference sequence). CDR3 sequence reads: CATRGTEGGNEQYF. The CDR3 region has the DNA TGTGCCACCAGGGGGACAGAAGGAGGGAACGAGCAGTACTTC. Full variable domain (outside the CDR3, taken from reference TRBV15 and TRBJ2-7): DAMVIQNPRYQVTQFGKPVTLSCSQTLNHNVMYWYQQKSSQAPKLLFHYYDKDFNNEADTPDNFQSRRPNTSFCFLDIRSPGLGDTAMYLCATRGTEGGNEQYFGPGTRLTVT.

In DNA form, the CDR3 reads TGTGCCAGCAGCCAAGAAGAAAACTCAGGCGGGTGGTACAATGAGCAGTTCTTC. The encoded protein is CASSQEENSGGWYNEQFF. The J gene is TRBJ2-1, the V gene TRBV4-2, with D tentatively TRBD2 (5 bases). The ends were cut back, 0 bases at V and 4 bases at J, with 19 bases in the middle. Germline V gene data show CDR1 as LGHNA and CDR2 as YNFKEQ. CDR3 size: 18 residues.

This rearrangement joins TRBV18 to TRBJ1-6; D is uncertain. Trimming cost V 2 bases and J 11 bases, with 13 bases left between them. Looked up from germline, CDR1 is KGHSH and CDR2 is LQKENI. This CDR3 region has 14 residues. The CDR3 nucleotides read TGTGCCAGCTCACCATCCGGGGTTCTTGCACCCCTCCACTTT. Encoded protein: CASSPSGVLAPLHF. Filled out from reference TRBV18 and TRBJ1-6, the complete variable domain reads NAGVMQNPRHLVRRRGQEARLRCSPMKGHSHVYWYRQLPEEGLKFMVYLQKENIIDESGMPKERFSAEFPKEGPSILRIQQVVRGDSAAYFCASSPSGVLAPLHFGNGTRLTVT.

The CDR3 region is CSVLPVGDRGAFF. DNA of the CDR3: TGCAGCGTACTCCCTGTCGGGGACAGGGGAGCTTTCTTT. The V and J genes are TRBV29-1 and TRBJ1-1; 10 positions agree with TRBD1. V lost 6 bases, J lost 10 bases, and 11 bases stayed unmatched. This CDR3 region has 13 residues. In germline, CDR1 is SQVTM, CDR2 ANQGSEA.

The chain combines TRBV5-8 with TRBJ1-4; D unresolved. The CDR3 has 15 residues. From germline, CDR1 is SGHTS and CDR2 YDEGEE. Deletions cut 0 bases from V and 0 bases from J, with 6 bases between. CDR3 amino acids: CASSLGQATNEKLFF. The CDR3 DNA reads TGTGCCAGCAGCTTGGGGCAAGCAACTAATGAAAAACTGTTTTTT.

The CDR3 loop is CASSETGNHNSPLHF. The DNA of the CDR3 is TGTGCCAGCAGTGAAACCGGGAATCATAATTCACCCCTCCACTTT. This chain joins TRBV2 and TRBJ1-6; unclear D gene. Germline values: CDR1 SNHLY, CDR2 FYNNEI. Trimming pared 2 bases from V and 5 bases from J, leaving 10 bases between. This CDR3 comprises 15 residues.

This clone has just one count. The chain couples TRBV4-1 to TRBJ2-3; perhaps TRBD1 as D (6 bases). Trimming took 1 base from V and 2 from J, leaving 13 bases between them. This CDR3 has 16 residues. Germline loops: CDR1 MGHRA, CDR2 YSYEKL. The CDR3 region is CASSQGAGEYTDTQYF. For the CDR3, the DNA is TGCGCCAGCAGCCAAGGTGCAGGGGAGTACACAGATACGCAGTATTTT.

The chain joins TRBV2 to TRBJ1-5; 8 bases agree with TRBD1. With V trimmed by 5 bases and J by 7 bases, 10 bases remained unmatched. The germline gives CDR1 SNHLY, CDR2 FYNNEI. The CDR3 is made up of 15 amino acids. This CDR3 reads CASSPIDRGGQPQHF. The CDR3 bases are TGTGCCAGCAGTCCTATAGACAGGGGTGGGCAGCCCCAGCATTTT.